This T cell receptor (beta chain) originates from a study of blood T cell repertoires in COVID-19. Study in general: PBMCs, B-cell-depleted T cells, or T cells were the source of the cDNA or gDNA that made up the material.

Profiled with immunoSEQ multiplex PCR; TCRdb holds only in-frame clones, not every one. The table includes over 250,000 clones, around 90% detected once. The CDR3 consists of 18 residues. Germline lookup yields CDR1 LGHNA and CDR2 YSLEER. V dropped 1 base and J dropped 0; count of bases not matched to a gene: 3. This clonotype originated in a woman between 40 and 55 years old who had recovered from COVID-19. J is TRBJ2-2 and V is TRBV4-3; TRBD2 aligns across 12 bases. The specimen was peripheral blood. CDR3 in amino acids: CASSQGLAGGANTGELFF. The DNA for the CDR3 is TGCGCCAGCAGCCAAGGGCTAGCGGGAGGGGCGAACACCGGGGAGCTGTTTTTT.